The next 6 T cell receptor beta chains were all read from a single sample in a study of tissue T cells after allogeneic stem cell transplantation. TCRdb keeps only in-frame clones here, not all; method: immunoSEQ multiplex PCR. The repertoire includes around 3,400 clones, about two thirds of them detected once, and 15% to 20% sits in the top ten. This material consisted of tissue from the right colon, taken at autopsy. These receptors were collected from an older male donor with lung cancer.

The chain joins TRBV27 to TRBJ1-6; a weak D match, TRBD1 (5 bases). The V gene lost 2 bases and the J gene lost 13 bases, with 18 bases spanning the gap. Germline V gives CDR1 MNHEY, CDR2 SMNVEV (reference sequence). The CDR3 extends over 15 amino acids. CDR3 DNA: TGTGCCAGCAGTTTAACTACAGCTTCCCAGGGTCCCCTCCACTTT. Translating gives CASSLTTASQGPLHF.

The chain has TRBV9 and TRBJ2-3, with D maybe TRBD1 (7 bases). Germline CDR1 and CDR2: SGDLS and YYNGEE. V was pared by 0 bases and J by 0 bases, with 11 bases between. The CDR3 consists of 16 residues. This chain's CDR3 is CASSVDPGGSTDTQYF. CDR3 coding DNA: TGTGCCAGCAGCGTAGATCCAGGGGGGAGCACAGATACGCAGTATTTT.

This clone was seen more than once but under ten times. The V gene is TRBV2, the J gene TRBJ2-7; 15 bases fit TRBD2. V was clipped by 4 bases and J by 4 bases; unmatched bases: 2. The germline gives CDR1 SNHLY, CDR2 FYNNEI. The CDR3 has 15 residues. CDR3 sequence: CASSGTSGRGYEQYF. The CDR3 DNA reads as TGTGCCAGCAGTGGGACTAGCGGGAGGGGGTACGAGCAGTACTTC.

V usage is TRBV10-1 and J usage is TRBJ2-1, with TRBD1 as a possible D gene (6 bases). The CDR3 contains 13 residues. Trimming removed 4 bases at V and 9 bases at J, with 13 bases between. Germline CDR1 reads WNHNN; CDR2 reads SYGVQD (reference sequence). CDR3 bases: TGCGCCAGCAGTGTAACTTTGGGGGCTGAGCAGTTCTTC. It encodes CASSVTLGAEQFF.

In this sample, this clone turned up once. The chain links TRBV19 to TRBJ2-1; no reliable D call. CDR1 is LNHDA, CDR2 SQIVND, per germline (reference sequence). The V end lost 0 bases, the J end lost 0 bases, and 9 bases lay between the germline ends. The CDR3 covers 16 residues. The CDR3 DNA reads TGTGCCAGTAGTATAGATGACGGTAGCTCCTACAATGAGCAGTTCTTC. This sequence encodes CASSIDDGSSYNEQFF.

V and J are TRBV27 and TRBJ1-2, with 12 nucleotides matching TRBD1. The germline gives CDR1 MNHEY, CDR2 SMNVEV (reference sequence). CDR3 length: 14 amino acids. The ends lost 3 bases at V and 6 bases at J; junction bases unmatched: 2. CDR3 sequence: CASSFGTGGNGYTF. The CDR3 DNA sequence: TGTGCCAGCAGTTTTGGGACAGGGGGCAATGGCTACACCTTC.